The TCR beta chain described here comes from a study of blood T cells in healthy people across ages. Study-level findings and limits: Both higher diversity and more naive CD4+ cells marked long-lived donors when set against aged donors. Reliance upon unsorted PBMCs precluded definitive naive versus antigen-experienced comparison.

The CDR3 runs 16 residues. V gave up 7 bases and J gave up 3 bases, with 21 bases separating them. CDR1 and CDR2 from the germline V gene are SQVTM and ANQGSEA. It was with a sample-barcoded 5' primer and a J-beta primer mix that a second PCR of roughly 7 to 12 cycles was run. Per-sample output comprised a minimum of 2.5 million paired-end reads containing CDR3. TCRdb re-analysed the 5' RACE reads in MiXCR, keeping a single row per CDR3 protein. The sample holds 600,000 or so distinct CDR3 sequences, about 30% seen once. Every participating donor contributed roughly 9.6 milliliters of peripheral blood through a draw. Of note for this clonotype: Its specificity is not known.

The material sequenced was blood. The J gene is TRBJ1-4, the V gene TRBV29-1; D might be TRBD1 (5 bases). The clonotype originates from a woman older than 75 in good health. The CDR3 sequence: CSASGRAGSANEKLFF. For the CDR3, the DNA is TGCAGCGCCTCAGGGAGGGCCGGGTCAGCTAATGAAAAACTGTTTTTT.